The 6 T cell receptor beta chains reported below all come from one sample, sequenced in a study of CD8 T cells in ankylosing spondylitis. TCRdb passed the 5' RACE reads through MiXCR, listing each CDR3 protein once. Counted here are 200,000 to 300,000 distinct CDR3 sequences, less than 9.5% occurring once; the ten biggest clones make up around 4.8%. The sample was blood, either unsorted or a sorted T cell fraction (not recorded which). These TCRs come from a female donor with ankylosing spondylitis or in good health (not recorded which).

Ten or more counts support this clonotype. The chain links TRBV3-1 to TRBJ1-2, with D tentatively TRBD1 (6 bases). The length of the CDR3 is 14 residues. With 4 bases removed from V and 6 bases from J, the gap between germline ends came to 15 bases. Looked up from germline, CDR1 is LGHDT and CDR2 is YNNKEL (reference sequence). In nucleotides, the CDR3 is TGTGCCAGCAGCCTGCAGGGGTCCTTCGATGGCTACACCTTC. Its translation is CASSLQGSFDGYTF. Combining the CDR3 with reference TRBV3-1 and TRBJ1-2 gives the whole variable domain DTAVSQTPKYLVTQMGNDKSIKCEQNLGHDTMYWYKQDSKKFLKIMFSYNNKELIINETVPNRFSPKSPDKAHLNLHINSLELGDSAVYFCASSLQGSFDGYTFGSGTRLTVV.

This clonotype was observed a handful of times. This rearrangement joins TRBV5-5 to TRBJ2-7, with D perhaps matching TRBD1 or TRBD2 (5 bases each). The CDR3 is 14 residues long. V was trimmed by 6 bases and J by 3 bases, leaving 16 bases between them. CDR1 and CDR2 from the germline V gene are SGHKS and YYEKEE (reference sequence). CDR3 in DNA: TGTGCCAGCACCCATCCCGGGACGGTCTACGAGCAGTACTTC. This codes for CASTHPGTVYEQYF.

This clonotype has just a few counts. The rearrangement joins TRBV5-1 to TRBJ2-2; D remains unclear. Germline V gene data show CDR1 as SGHRS and CDR2 as YFSETQ. The CDR3 totals 16 residues. V gave up 4 bases and J gave up 1 base, with 14 bases separating them. CDR3 loop: CASSPLQWENTGELFF. CDR3 bases: TGCGCCAGCAGCCCCCTTCAATGGGAGAACACCGGGGAGCTGTTTTTT.

This clonotype was observed a single time. Its ends do not fully match the called genes, so a read error is possible. This rearrangement joins TRBV20-1 to TRBJ2-3; 7 bases agree with TRBD2. Looked up from germline, CDR1 is DFQATT and CDR2 is SNEGSKA (reference sequence). This CDR3 is built from 15 residues. This CDR3 is CSARDWGGLTDMQYF. The CDR3 nucleotides read TGCAGTGCTAGAGATTGGGGGGGACTCACAGATATGCAGTATTTT.

Many counts were recorded for this clonotype. The chain joins TRBV20-1 to TRBJ2-1; 8 bases are shared with TRBD2. In germline, CDR1 is DFQATT, CDR2 SNEGSKA (reference sequence). CDR3 length equals 16 residues. Losses at the gene ends were 6 bases for V and 5 bases for J; bases not matched to a gene: 15. CDR3 amino acids: CSAPWERAGVNNEQFF. CDR3 DNA sequence: TGCAGTGCCCCCTGGGAGCGAGCGGGAGTCAACAATGAGCAGTTCTTC.

Points on this clonotype: A much larger clone sits a single nucleotide away, making a read error possible. The chain recombines TRBV7-2 with TRBJ1-5; 7 bases match TRBD1. CDR3 length: 15 amino acids. The germline V gene has CDR1 SGHTA and CDR2 FQGNSA. The CDR3 loop reads CASNLTRGRGQPQHF. The CDR3 DNA follows: TGTGCCAGCAACTTAACAAGGGGGCGAGGACAGCCCCAGCATTTT.